The clone carrying this T cell receptor (beta chain) was observed once. These data belong to a study of blood T cell repertoires in COVID-19. Overall study context: Samples taken during acute and convalescent COVID-19 were collected in the United States, Italy and Spain. From T cells, B-cell-depleted T cells, or PBMCs came the material, which was cDNA or gDNA.

Original handling: Counts of nucleated cells, estimated from reference gene primer amplification, were obtained. Sequencing used immunoSEQ multiplex PCR; TCRdb keeps in-frame clones, though not all of them. For V, J and clone size, that table is used; D and trimming come from the DNA. The profile shows around 150,000 clones, roughly 80% of them singletons. CDR1 and CDR2 (germline): SGHTA, FQGNSA. Trimming left V 5 bases short and J 4 bases short, with 11 bases between. The CDR3 is 13 amino acids. This chain links TRBV7-2 with TRBJ1-2, with D uncertain. This TCR derives from a man aged 45-65 years with acute or convalescent COVID-19. Sequenced: peripheral blood. The CDR3 here is CASSPLVVYGYTF. The CDR3 DNA is TGTGCCAGCAGCCCTCTAGTCGTCTATGGCTACACCTTC.